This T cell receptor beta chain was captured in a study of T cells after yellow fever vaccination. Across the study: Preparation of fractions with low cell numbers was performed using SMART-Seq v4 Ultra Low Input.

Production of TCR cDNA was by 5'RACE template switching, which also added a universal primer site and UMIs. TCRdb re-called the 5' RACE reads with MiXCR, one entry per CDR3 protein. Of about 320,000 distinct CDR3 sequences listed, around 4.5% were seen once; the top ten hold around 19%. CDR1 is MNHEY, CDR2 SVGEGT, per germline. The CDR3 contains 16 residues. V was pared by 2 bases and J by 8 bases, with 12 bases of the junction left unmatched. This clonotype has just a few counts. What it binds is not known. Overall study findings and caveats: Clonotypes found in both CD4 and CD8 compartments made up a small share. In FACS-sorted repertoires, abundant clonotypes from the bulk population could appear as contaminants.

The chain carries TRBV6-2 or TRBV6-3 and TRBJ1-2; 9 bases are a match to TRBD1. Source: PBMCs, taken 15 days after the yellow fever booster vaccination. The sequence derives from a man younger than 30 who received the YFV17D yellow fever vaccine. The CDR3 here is CASSYSHHRGQSGYTF. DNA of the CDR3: TGTGCCAGCAGTTACAGCCATCACAGGGGGCAGAGCGGCTACACCTTC.